The 4 T cell receptor beta chains given below trace back to one sample, sequenced in a study of cytomegalovirus exposure and HLA in healthy donors. In the PCR, 60 Vbeta and 13 Jbeta primers were used. Only in-frame clones appear in the TCRdb table, and some are missing; sequencing was by immunoSEQ multiplex PCR. The profile shows around 200,000 clones, around 80% of them singletons. Sequenced: PBMCs. All receptors come from a man aged 35-49 years in good health and CMV-seropositive.

This clone was found a few times. The chain joins TRBV28 to TRBJ1-1, with no clear D. Looked up from germline, CDR1 is MDHEN and CDR2 is SYDVKM. The CDR3 is 12 residues long. V was trimmed by 7 bases and J by 2 bases, leaving 8 bases between them. The CDR3 region is CASTGVNTEAFF. CDR3 DNA sequence: TGTGCCAGCACAGGTGTAAACACTGAAGCTTTCTTT. Variable domain in full (rest from reference TRBV28 and TRBJ1-1): DVKVTQSSRYLVKRTGEKVFLECVQDMDHENMFWYRQDPGLGLRLIYFSYDVKMKEKGDIPEGYSVSREKKERFSLILESASTNQTSMYLCASTGVNTEAFFGQGTRLTVV.

The rearrangement joins TRBV7-9 to TRBJ1-2; TRBD1 aligns across 9 bases. Germline assignment: CDR1 SEHNR and CDR2 FQNEAQ (reference sequence). The CDR3 is made up of 14 amino acids. J lost 4 bases, V lost 5 bases, and 5 bases had no gene match. The DNA of the CDR3 is TGTGCCAGCAGCCGGACAGGGGAGGTCTATGGCTACACCTTC. Its translation: CASSRTGEVYGYTF.

The J gene is TRBJ1-5, the V gene TRBV27; TRBD1 aligns across 8 bases. Germline V gives CDR1 MNHEY, CDR2 SMNVEV (reference sequence). V was clipped by 7 bases and J by 2 bases; unmatched bases: 7. CDR3 length: 15 residues. The CDR3 nucleotides are TGTGCCAGCACTACGACAGGGGTAGGCAATCAGCCCCAGCATTTT. It yields the protein CASTTTGVGNQPQHF.

The chain joins TRBV28 to TRBJ1-2; D call uncertain. Trimming stripped 6 bases from V and 3 bases from J, with 11 bases between. CDR3 length equals 13 residues. Germline CDR1 is MDHEN and CDR2 is SYDVKM. CDR3 loop: CASSLPVDYGYTF. CDR3 nucleotide sequence: TGTGCCAGCAGCTTACCGGTGGACTATGGCTACACCTTC.